These 16 T cell receptor beta chains were all obtained from the same sample, sequenced in a study of radiotherapy plus CTLA-4 blockade in lung cancer. The method was immunoSEQ multiplex PCR; TCRdb's version includes in-frame clones alone and lacks a portion of them. The data show 90,000 to 100,000 clones, roughly four fifths seen once. Material: peripheral blood, obtained from a patient treated with radiotherapy plus ipilimumab. The receptor set was obtained from a human donor with non-small cell lung cancer that progressed on radiotherapy plus ipilimumab.

The chain uses TRBV4-1 and TRBJ2-3, with no clear D. Germline CDR1 and CDR2: MGHRA and YSYEKL. Trimming left V 2 bases short and J 3 bases short, with 6 bases between. The CDR3 length is 13 residues. The CDR3 sequence: CASSQLGTDTQYF. The CDR3 DNA is TGCGCCAGCAGCCAATTGGGTACAGATACGCAGTATTTT.

V gene TRBV2 combines with J gene TRBJ2-5, with 7 bases that match TRBD2. This CDR3 has 13 residues. CDR1 and CDR2 (germline): SNHLY, FYNNEI. The ends lost 7 bases at V and 5 bases at J; junction bases unmatched: 7. The CDR3 DNA sequence: TGTGCCAGCAACAGCGGGATAGGGGAGACCCAGTACTTC. Amino acids: CASNSGIGETQYF.

The CDR3: CASSLERAGQHF. The CDR3 DNA follows: TGTGCCAGCAGTTTGGAGAGGGCGGGCCAGCATTTT. This chain links TRBV28 with TRBJ1-5, with D unclear. Germline V gene data show CDR1 as MDHEN and CDR2 as SYDVKM. V shed 3 bases and J shed 12 bases, with 12 bases lying between them. The CDR3 sequence is 12 residues long.

This clone has more than one count but fewer than ten. The rearrangement joins TRBV7-2 to TRBJ2-5; 12 positions match TRBD2. This CDR3 is 16 amino acids long. Trimming removed 2 bases from V and 5 bases from J; junction bases left unmatched: 6. Germline V gene data show CDR1 as SGHTA and CDR2 as FQGNSA. The CDR3 reads CASSLRASGRAETQYF. DNA for the CDR3: TGTGCCAGCAGCTTAAGGGCTAGCGGGAGGGCCGAGACCCAGTACTTC.

The chain combines TRBV6-5 with TRBJ1-1, with D possibly matching TRBD1 (5 bases). Trimming took off 2 bases at V and 2 bases at J, with 9 bases between the two ends. Germline CDR1 reads MNHEY; CDR2 reads SVGAGI. The CDR3 is 14 amino acids. The CDR3 protein is CASSYGTQNTEAFF. The DNA for the CDR3 is TGTGCCAGCAGTTACGGGACCCAAAACACTGAAGCTTTCTTT.

The V gene is TRBV10-3, the J gene TRBJ2-3; D ambiguous. Germline V lookup: CDR1 ENHRY, CDR2 SYGVKD. The length of the CDR3 is 16 residues. V was pared by 0 bases and J by 1 base, with 11 bases between. The CDR3 loop is CAISESMGMGTDTQYF. In nucleotides, the CDR3 is TGTGCCATCAGTGAGTCAATGGGTATGGGCACAGATACGCAGTATTTT.

The table lists this clone with a few counts. CDR3 amino acids: CASLGQGGTEAFF. DNA of the CDR3: TGTGCCAGCCTGGGACAGGGGGGGACTGAAGCTTTCTTT. The chain has TRBV6-1 and TRBJ1-1, with TRBD1 identical over 11 bases. Per germline, CDR1 MNHNS and CDR2 SASEGT. The CDR3 covers 13 residues. V lost 8 bases to trimming and J lost 5 bases; unmatched junction nucleotides: 4.

This clone occurred a few times. The J gene is TRBJ1-2, the V gene TRBV29-1, with D tentatively TRBD1 (5 bases). This CDR3 comprises 11 residues. Looked up from germline, CDR1 is SQVTM and CDR2 is ANQGSEA. This chain's CDR3 is CRVGRGDGYTF. In DNA, the CDR3 is TGCAGGGTGGGACGGGGGGATGGCTACACCTTC.

This clone occurred once. The chain uses TRBV28 and TRBJ2-7; D may be TRBD1 (5 bases). This CDR3 has 13 amino acids. V was shortened by 6 bases and J by 9 bases, with 18 bases between the two germline ends. Germline V gene sequence: CDR1 MDHEN, CDR2 SYDVKM. As DNA, the CDR3 is TGTGCCAGCAGACAAAATTCCCCCCAGGGGCAGTACTTC. It codes for CASRQNSPQGQYF.

As concerns this clone: Other DNA sequences in the same sample also yield this CDR3. J is TRBJ2-1 and V is TRBV13, with D tentatively TRBD1 or TRBD2 (5 bases each). The CDR3 consists of 13 residues. V lost 3 bases, J lost 5 bases, and 8 bases lay in between. Germline CDR1 and CDR2: PRHDT and FYEKMQ (reference sequence). This chain's CDR3 is CASSLGRNNEQFF. CDR3 in DNA: TGTGCCAGCAGCTTGGGACGAAACAATGAGCAGTTCTTC.

The chain employs TRBV12-5 and TRBJ2-5; 11 positions agree with TRBD2. The V and J ends lost 11 bases and 4 bases, in that order; junction bases with no gene match: 6. Germline CDR1 LGHNT, CDR2 FRNRAP. This CDR3 has 13 residues. The CDR3 loop is CASLTSGTETQYF. The CDR3, as DNA: TGTGCTTCACTGACTAGCGGGACAGAGACCCAGTACTTC.

The CDR3 loop is CAISETAAGNTIYF. The CDR3 region has the DNA TGTGCCATCAGTGAAACGGCGGCTGGAAACACCATATATTTT. The chain joins TRBV10-3 to TRBJ1-3, with D unresolved. Germline CDR1 is ENHRY and CDR2 is SYGVKD. CDR3 length: 14 residues. The V end was cut by 3 bases, the J end by 2 bases, with 8 bases between.

This clone was counted a single time. This rearrangement joins TRBV28 to TRBJ1-5; D ambiguous. CDR3 length: 14 residues. The V end was cut by 0 bases, the J end by 5 bases, with 8 bases between. The V gene's germline CDR1 is MDHEN and CDR2 SYDVKM. In DNA, the CDR3 is TGTGCCAGCAGTTTATGGGGCCTATATCAGCCCCAGCATTTT. It specifies CASSLWGLYQPQHF.

The V call is TRBV2, the J call TRBJ2-4; weak D call: TRBD2 (5 bases). V was pared by 2 bases and J by 1 base, with 18 bases between. Germline-derived CDR1 and CDR2 are SNHLY and FYNNEI. The CDR3 is 18 residues long. In DNA form, the CDR3 reads TGTGCCAGCAGTGAAAACGTTCCGGGGTTAGGGGCCAAAAACATTCAGTACTTC. Protein: CASSENVPGLGAKNIQYF.

This chain connects TRBV30 to TRBJ2-5; TRBD2 agrees at 8 bases. Germline-derived CDR1 and CDR2 are GTSNPN and SVGIG (reference sequence). The ends lost 4 bases at V and 5 bases at J; junction bases unmatched: 9. The CDR3 runs 14 residues. The CDR3: CAWTGGLARETQYF. The CDR3 bases are TGTGCCTGGACGGGGGGGCTAGCGCGGGAGACCCAGTACTTC.

V and J are TRBV7-2 and TRBJ2-5; tentatively, D is TRBD1 (5 bases). Germline CDR1 SGHTA, CDR2 FQGNSA. The germline V and J ends were trimmed by 5 bases and 3 bases, with 13 bases remaining between them. This CDR3 has 14 residues. The CDR3 nucleotides are TGTGCCAGCAGCGACTGGGGCACCGAAGAGACCCAGTACTTC. Residues: CASSDWGTEETQYF.